This passage covers 26 T cell receptor beta chains from one sample sequenced in a study of cytomegalovirus exposure and HLA in healthy donors. With 60 Vbeta and 13 Jbeta primers, the PCR was carried out. The protocol was immunoSEQ multiplex PCR, while the TCRdb copy is restricted to in-frame clones and leaves out a portion. The sample holds approximately 140,000 clones, about 60% seen once. Sequenced material: PBMCs. The receptors were sampled from a woman aged 60 to 75 in good health and CMV-seropositive.

The J gene is TRBJ1-5, the V gene TRBV6-6; 8 bases agree with TRBD1. J was trimmed by 4 bases and V by 10 bases; bases with no gene match: 9. CDR1 and CDR2 (germline): MNHNY, SVGAGI (reference sequence). There are 14 residues in the CDR3. This chain's CDR3 is CATTGQGRNQPQHF. The CDR3 DNA is TGTGCCACCACCGGACAGGGCAGGAATCAGCCCCAGCATTTT.

This chain links TRBV19 with TRBJ1-3, with 9 bases aligning to TRBD1. Germline trimming cut 6 bases from V and 4 bases from J; bases unmatched to any gene: 13. This CDR3 comprises 17 residues. CDR1 and CDR2 from the germline V gene are LNHDA and SQIVND (reference sequence). CDR3 DNA sequence: TGTGCCAGTAGCATCCCGGGACAGGGTATGCGGGGAAACACCATATATTTT. Its protein product is CASSIPGQGMRGNTIYF.

The chain combines TRBV10-3 with TRBJ2-3, with 8 bases fitting TRBD2. Germline loops: CDR1 ENHRY, CDR2 SYGVKD. V shed 4 bases and J 1 base; nucleotides not matched to a gene: 4. This CDR3 region has 15 residues. The CDR3 DNA follows: TGTGCCATCAGTGGGCGGGAGGCCGGCACAGATACGCAGTATTTT. This codes for CAISGREAGTDTQYF.

The chain joins TRBV4-1 to TRBJ1-4; D perhaps matches TRBD1 (6 bases). With 6 bases removed from V and 4 bases from J, the gap between germline ends came to 12 bases. Per germline, CDR1 MGHRA and CDR2 YSYEKL. The CDR3 is made up of 14 amino acids. CDR3 DNA: TGCGCCAGCAGAGATACAGGGAATAATGAAAAACTGTTTTTT. It translates to CASRDTGNNEKLFF.

In this sample, this clone turned up a few times. The chain uses TRBV14 and TRBJ2-3, with a weak D call TRBD2 (6 bases). The CDR3 spans 15 residues. V was pared by 5 bases and J by 1 base, with 13 bases between. CDR1 and CDR2 from the germline V gene are SGHDN and FVKESK. The CDR3 DNA reads as TGTGCCAGCAGCAGCCGGACGGGGGGCACAGATACGCAGTATTTT. Translating it yields CASSSRTGGTDTQYF.

The genes are TRBV4-1 and TRBJ2-1, with D possibly TRBD2 on 6 matching bases. Per the germline V gene, CDR1 is MGHRA and CDR2 is YSYEKL. V lost 5 bases, J lost 1 base, and 21 bases lay in between. The CDR3 totals 18 residues. The CDR3 nucleotides are TGCGCCAGCAGCAAAGGACCTCTGACTAGGTCGTCCTACAATGAGCAGTTCTTC. As protein: CASSKGPLTRSSYNEQFF.

The chain combines TRBV10-3 with TRBJ2-1; tentatively, D is TRBD1 (5 bases). V lost 7 bases and J lost 2, with 12 bases in between. Germline lookup yields CDR1 ENHRY and CDR2 SYGVKD. This CDR3 contains 14 residues. The DNA for the CDR3 is TGTGCCATCACGGCGCGACAGACCTACAATGAGCAGTTCTTC. Protein product: CAITARQTYNEQFF.

The rearrangement uses TRBV6-6 and TRBJ2-6; D is unresolved. CDR1 is MNHNY and CDR2 is SVGAGI in the germline V gene (reference sequence). The CDR3 is 15 residues long. Trimming left V 6 bases short and J 4 bases short, with 13 bases between. CDR3: CASSADVAGANVLTF. CDR3 coding DNA: TGTGCCAGCAGCGCGGATGTCGCCGGGGCCAACGTCCTGACTTTC.

This chain uses TRBV2 with TRBJ2-7; 13 nucleotides align to TRBD2. The V gene's germline CDR1 is SNHLY and CDR2 FYNNEI. The CDR3 consists of 15 residues. J gave up 3 bases and V 4 bases, and 3 bases lay outside the gene matches. The DNA of the CDR3 is TGTGCCAGCAGTGTCGGACTAGCGGGAGTCTACGAGCAGTACTTC. Its translation is CASSVGLAGVYEQYF.

This chain links TRBV29-1 with TRBJ2-5; D may be TRBD1 (6 bases). The J call may be in error: the DNA end matches TRBJ2-7 better. CDR1 and CDR2 from the germline V gene are SQVTM and ANQGSEA. The CDR3 covers 14 residues. Here the CDR3 reads CSVAPRGGIAEQYF. The DNA of the CDR3 is TGCAGCGTTGCACCCCGAGGGGGAATTGCCGAGCAGTACTTC.

The J gene is TRBJ2-5, the V gene TRBV4-1; TRBD2 is a possible D gene (6 bases). This CDR3 is built from 14 residues. Looked up from germline, CDR1 is MGHRA and CDR2 is YSYEKL. The V end lost 1 base, the J end lost 5 bases, and 11 bases lay between the germline ends. In DNA, the CDR3 is TGCGCCAGCAGCCAAGTGGTTCGGGGGGAGACCCAGTACTTC. This translates into CASSQVVRGETQYF.

The CDR3 DNA follows: TGTGCCAGCGGAATCAGGGGGGACACTGAAGCTTTCTTT. Its translation: CASGIRGDTEAFF. The rearrangement joins TRBV7-9 to TRBJ1-1, with 7 bases fitting TRBD1. This CDR3 spans 13 amino acids. Unmatched junction bases numbered 6, after V lost 8 bases and J lost 3 bases. Per germline, CDR1 SEHNR and CDR2 FQNEAQ (reference sequence).

V is TRBV19 and J is TRBJ2-3, with D possibly being TRBD2 (7 bases). CDR3 length: 14 residues. CDR1 LNHDA and CDR2 SQIVND come from the germline V gene (reference sequence). Deletions cut 10 bases from V and 4 bases from J, with 18 bases between. This CDR3 reads CATKGRGDPDTQYF. DNA of the CDR3: TGTGCCACCAAAGGGAGGGGGGATCCAGATACGCAGTATTTT.

The V gene is TRBV28, the J gene TRBJ2-1; the D gene is possibly TRBD2 (6 bases). The CDR3 runs 15 residues. Per the germline V gene, CDR1 is MDHEN and CDR2 is SYDVKM. V was pared by 3 bases and J by 3 bases, with 12 bases between. CDR3 in amino acids: CASSLSRGYYNEQFF. The CDR3 DNA follows: TGTGCCAGCAGTTTGTCGCGGGGTTACTACAATGAGCAGTTCTTC.

The J gene is TRBJ2-7, the V gene TRBV5-1; TRBD1 is a possible D gene (6 bases). V was clipped by 4 bases and J by 6 bases, with 11 bases between them. There are 12 residues in the CDR3. CDR1 is SGHRS and CDR2 is YFSETQ in the germline V gene. The CDR3 spells CASSITGSEQYF. The CDR3 nucleotides read TGCGCCAGCAGCATAACAGGGAGCGAGCAGTACTTC.

V is TRBV7-2 and J is TRBJ1-5; D is perhaps TRBD1 (6 bases). The germline gives CDR1 SGHTA, CDR2 FQGNSA. CDR3 length equals 15 residues. Trimming cost V 5 bases and J 5 bases, with 16 bases left between them. The CDR3 is CASSSGTNSDQPQHF. CDR3 bases: TGTGCCAGCAGCAGCGGGACAAATTCCGATCAGCCCCAGCATTTT.

The gene calls are TRBV5-5 and TRBJ2-3, with 9 positions matching TRBD1. The CDR3 covers 15 residues. The ends lost 0 bases at V and 4 bases at J; junction bases unmatched: 3. The germline CDR1 and CDR2 sequences are SGHKS and YYEKEE (reference sequence). This CDR3 reads CASSLVQGASDTQYF. The CDR3 coding sequence is TGTGCCAGCAGCTTGGTACAGGGGGCTTCAGATACGCAGTATTTT.

V and J are TRBV7-3 and TRBJ2-3; a possible D gene is TRBD1 (5 bases). Trimming shortened V by 4 bases and J by 4 bases, and 12 bases separated the two germline ends. Germline V gene lookup returns CDR1 SGHTA and CDR2 FQGTGA. The CDR3 extends over 14 amino acids. This chain's CDR3 is CASSSTLGADTQYF. The CDR3 DNA sequence: TGTGCCAGCAGCTCGACCCTAGGGGCAGATACGCAGTATTTT.

The chain couples TRBV6-1 to TRBJ2-3, with D hard to call. CDR3 size: 15 residues. Trimming shortened V by 5 bases and J by 1 base, and 13 bases separated the two germline ends. Germline loops: CDR1 MNHNS, CDR2 SASEGT. CDR3 DNA sequence: TGTGCCAGCAGTAACCCAGAGCGAGGCACAGATACGCAGTATTTT. Translated: CASSNPERGTDTQYF.

The V call is TRBV30, the J call TRBJ2-5, with TRBD2 as a possible D gene (6 bases). The J call is doubtful: the DNA matches TRBJ2-7 better. Germline V gene lookup returns CDR1 GTSNPN and CDR2 SVGIG (reference sequence). This CDR3 has 14 amino acids. The CDR3 DNA sequence: TGTGCCTGGAGTGTTAGGGGACTTCTCTACGAGCAGTACTTC. Translation gives CAWSVRGLLYEQYF.

The rearrangement uses TRBV11-2 and TRBJ2-3, with D tentatively TRBD2 (5 bases). The V end was cut by 1 base, the J end by 2 bases, with 7 bases between. Germline CDR1 is SGHAT and CDR2 is FQNNGV. This CDR3 has 14 amino acids. This chain's CDR3 is CASSLVDFTDTQYF. CDR3 bases: TGTGCCAGCAGCTTAGTGGACTTCACAGATACGCAGTATTTT.

V gene TRBV9 combines with J gene TRBJ1-1, with a possible D match to TRBD1 (6 bases). Trimming left V 4 bases short and J 5 bases short, with 15 bases between. This CDR3 region has 14 residues. CDR1 SGDLS and CDR2 YYNGEE come from the germline V gene. The CDR3 nucleotides are TGTGCCAGCAGCCCAGGGGAGTGGGGGACTGAAGCTTTCTTT. Its translation is CASSPGEWGTEAFF.

This chain links TRBV19 with TRBJ2-1; 7 bases map to TRBD2. This CDR3 is 15 amino acids long. Trimming at V came to 1 base and at J to 4 bases, leaving 4 bases not matched to a gene. Germline CDR1 and CDR2: LNHDA and SQIVND (reference sequence). The CDR3 loop reads CASSIAGGTYNEQFF. CDR3 nucleotides: TGTGCCAGTAGTATAGCGGGAGGCACATACAATGAGCAGTTCTTC. The variable domain in full, with the rest retrieved from reference TRBV19 and TRBJ2-1, is DGGITQSPKYLFRKEGQNVTLSCEQNLNHDAMYWYRQDPGQGLRLIYYSQIVNDFQKGDIAEGYSVSREKKESFPLTVTSAQKNPTAFYLCASSIAGGTYNEQFFGPGTRLTVL.

The rearrangement joins TRBV9 to TRBJ2-7, with 7 bases aligning to TRBD2. The CDR3 runs 15 residues. Germline V gene lookup returns CDR1 SGDLS and CDR2 YYNGEE. Trimming cost V 0 bases and J 2 bases; bases outside gene matches: 5. The chain's CDR3 is CASSVEPSGPYEQYF. As DNA, the CDR3 is TGTGCCAGCAGCGTAGAGCCTAGCGGTCCCTACGAGCAGTACTTC.

This clone has more than one count but fewer than ten. The chain employs TRBV9 and TRBJ2-5; D is uncertain. V dropped 2 bases and J dropped 1 base, with 15 bases sitting between them. The CDR3 length is 16 residues. CDR1 is SGDLS, CDR2 YYNGEE, per germline. CDR3 sequence (DNA): TGTGCCAGCAGCGTGTCGAACAGTCCCTTCCAAGAGACCCAGTACTTC. Translated: CASSVSNSPFQETQYF.

This chain links TRBV9 with TRBJ1-1; 8 bases fit TRBD1. The V gene end was trimmed by 1 base and the J gene end by 5 bases; junction bases not matched to a gene: 13. Looked up from germline, CDR1 is SGDLS and CDR2 is YYNGEE. The CDR3 totals 17 residues. CDR3 amino acids: CASSVTGVQGAETEAFF. CDR3 nucleotides: TGTGCCAGCAGCGTAACGGGGGTTCAGGGGGCGGAAACTGAAGCTTTCTTT.